This T cell receptor (beta chain) was identified in a study of T cells after yellow fever vaccination. Study-level background: Preparation of fractions with low cell numbers was performed using SMART-Seq v4 Ultra Low Input.

In regard to this clonotype: Its antigen is still unknown.

Regarding the study as a whole: A small share of clonotypes appeared in both CD4 and CD8 compartments. Repertoires obtained by FACS sorting could include abundant clonotypes that entered as contaminants from the bulk population. It was the secondary response that reached its peak faster, day 5 versus 15, but it was weaker.

TCRdb analysed the 5' RACE reads with MiXCR anew, one entry per CDR3 protein. The table lists 350,000 to 450,000 distinct CDR3 sequences, more than 5.5% of them singletons. The CDR3 sequence is 14 residues long. Trimming took off 5 bases at V and 5 bases at J, with 16 bases between the two ends. Material: PBMCs, obtained 5 days after the yellow fever booster vaccination. The origin of this receptor is a man aged 30-40 years who received the YFV17D yellow fever vaccine. The chain joins TRBV12-3 or TRBV12-4 to TRBJ2-7; TRBD1 might be the D (6 bases). In nucleotides, the CDR3 is TGTGCCAGCAGTCGAAGGACAGAGAGGAACGAGCAGTACTTC. The encoded protein is CASSRRTERNEQYF.